This T cell receptor beta chain was recorded in a study of T cell clonotyping in hematopoietic cell transplantation. Findings of the study overall: Few recipient clonotypes overlapped donors; over 95% were de novo at given depth. Recipient TCR diversity dropped after transplant; expanded clonotypes rose from day 30 to 180.

As for time point: recipient sample about 28 days before transplant, after cytoreduction. V shed 0 bases and J shed 0 bases, with 3 bases lying between them. CDR1 is PRHDT and CDR2 is FYEKMQ in the germline V gene (reference sequence). CDR3 size: 13 residues. Regarding this clone: Antigen specificity is unknown.

The repertoire was sequenced with immunoSEQ multiplex PCR; TCRdb's copy has only in-frame clones and lacks some. There are tens of thousands of clones in the sample; roughly 96% occur only once, and roughly 1.5% lies in the top ten. The TCR sequence derives from a man aged 40-49 years with chronic myeloid leukemia. Some clones in this sample may be carry-over from other donors' samples. Sequencing was performed on peripheral blood mononuclear cells, taken before stem cell transplant. The chain carries TRBV13 and TRBJ2-7; D gene ambiguous. The CDR3 DNA reads TGTGCCAGCAGCTTAGGGAACTCCTACGAGCAGTACTTC. Amino acid sequence: CASSLGNSYEQYF.